The sequence of this TCR beta chain was determined in a study of memory CD4+ T cells and cytomegalovirus serostatus. The sort gate was single viable CD3+CD4+CD8-CD45RO+ cells for memory CD4+ T cells. Donors' CMV status reflects serum IgG against pp150, pp28, p38, p52. TCRdb's table, derived via immunoSEQ multiplex PCR, lists solely in-frame clones and lacks some. Among roughly 28,000 clones, about 75% were seen once, and the ten largest hold 0.85% to 1.2%. This receptor was identified in an adult in good health and CMV-seronegative. The source material was memory CD4+ T cells from blood.

In DNA, the CDR3 is TGCGCCAGCAGCCAAGATGTGCCAGCGGGAAACGAGCAGTTCTTC. It yields the protein CASSQDVPAGNEQFF. V usage is TRBV4-1 and J usage is TRBJ2-1, with TRBD2 matching 7 bases. V gave up 0 bases and J gave up 10 bases; unmatched junction bases: 9. Germline V gene lookup returns CDR1 MGHRA and CDR2 YSYEKL. This CDR3 contains 15 residues.